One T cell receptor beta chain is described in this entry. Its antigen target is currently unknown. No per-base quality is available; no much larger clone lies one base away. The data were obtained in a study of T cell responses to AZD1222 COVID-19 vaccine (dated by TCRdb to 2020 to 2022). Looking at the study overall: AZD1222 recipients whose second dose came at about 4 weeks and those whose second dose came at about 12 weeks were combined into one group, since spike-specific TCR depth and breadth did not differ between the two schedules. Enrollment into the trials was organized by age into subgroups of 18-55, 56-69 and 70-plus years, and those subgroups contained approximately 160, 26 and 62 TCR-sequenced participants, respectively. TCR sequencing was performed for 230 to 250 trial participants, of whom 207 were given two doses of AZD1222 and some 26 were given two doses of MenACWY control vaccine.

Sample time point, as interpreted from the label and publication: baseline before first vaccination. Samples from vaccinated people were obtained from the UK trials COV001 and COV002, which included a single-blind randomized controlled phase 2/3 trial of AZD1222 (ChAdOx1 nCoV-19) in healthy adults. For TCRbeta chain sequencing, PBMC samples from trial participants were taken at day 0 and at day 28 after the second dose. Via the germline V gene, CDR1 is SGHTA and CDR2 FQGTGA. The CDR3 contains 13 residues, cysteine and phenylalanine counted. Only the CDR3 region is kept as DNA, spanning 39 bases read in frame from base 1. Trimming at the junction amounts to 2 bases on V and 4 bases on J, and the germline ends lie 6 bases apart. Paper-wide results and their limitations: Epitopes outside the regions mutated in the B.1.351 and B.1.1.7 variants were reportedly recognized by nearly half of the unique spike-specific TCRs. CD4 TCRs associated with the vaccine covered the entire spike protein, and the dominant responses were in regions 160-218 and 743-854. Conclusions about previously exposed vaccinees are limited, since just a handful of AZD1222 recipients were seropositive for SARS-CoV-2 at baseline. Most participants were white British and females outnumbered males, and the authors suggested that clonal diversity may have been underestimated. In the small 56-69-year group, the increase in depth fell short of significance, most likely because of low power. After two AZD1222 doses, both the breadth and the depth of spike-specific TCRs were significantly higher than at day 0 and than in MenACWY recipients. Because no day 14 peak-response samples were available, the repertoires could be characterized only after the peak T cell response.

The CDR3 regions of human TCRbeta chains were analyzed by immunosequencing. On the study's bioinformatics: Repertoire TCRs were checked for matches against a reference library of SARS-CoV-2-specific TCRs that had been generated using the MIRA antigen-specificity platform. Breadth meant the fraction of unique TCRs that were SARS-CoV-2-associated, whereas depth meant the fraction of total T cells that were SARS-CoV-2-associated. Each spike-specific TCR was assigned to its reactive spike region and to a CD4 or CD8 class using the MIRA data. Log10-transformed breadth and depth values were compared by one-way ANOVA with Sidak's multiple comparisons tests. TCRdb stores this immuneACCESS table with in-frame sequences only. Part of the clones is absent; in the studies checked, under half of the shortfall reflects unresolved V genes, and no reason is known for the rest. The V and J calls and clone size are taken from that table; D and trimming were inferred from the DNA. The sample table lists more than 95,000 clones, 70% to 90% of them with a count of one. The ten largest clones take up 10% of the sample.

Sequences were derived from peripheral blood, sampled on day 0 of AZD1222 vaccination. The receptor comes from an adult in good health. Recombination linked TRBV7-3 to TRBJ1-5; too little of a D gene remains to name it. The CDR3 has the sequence CASSLGLNQPQHF. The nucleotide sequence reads TGTGCCAGCAGCTTAGGACTAAATCAGCCCCAGCATTTT.